The sample holds a few counts of the clone carrying this T cell receptor beta chain. Its antigen remains unidentified. The protocol was immunoSEQ multiplex PCR, while the TCRdb copy is restricted to in-frame clones and leaves out a portion. This table holds roughly 70,000 clones, roughly 89% found once. This sample was taken from a study of T cell responses to AZD1222 COVID-19 vaccine. Study-wide context: Some second doses came at about 4 weeks and others at about 12 weeks; these were pooled.

General observations from the study: Spike-specific TCR breadth and depth grew following two AZD1222 doses. In the spike-specific TCR repertoire, nearly half reportedly target unmutated variant regions. The study sampled repertoires only after the peak T cell response.

Trimming took off 7 bases at V and 4 bases at J, with 16 bases between the two ends. CDR1 MNHGY and CDR2 SAAAGT come from the germline V gene. CDR3 size: 14 residues. Sequences were derived from peripheral blood, sampled on day 0 of AZD1222 vaccination. This receptor was taken from an adult in good health. The chain couples TRBV6-8 to TRBJ1-1; D is unclear. The CDR3 DNA is TGTGCCAGCACCCATCTGATCCGAGTCACTGAAGCTTTCTTT. Translating it yields CASTHLIRVTEAFF.